This T cell receptor (beta chain) appears in the sequencing data of a study of technical replicates of blood from a few donors. Profiling relied on immunoSEQ multiplex PCR, and the TCRdb table lists in-frame clones only, not all of them. The profile covers over 60,000 clones, with 93% appearing a single time and 0.2% to 0.3% taken by the ten largest. V shed 0 bases and J 5 bases; nucleotides not matched to a gene: 2. Germline values: CDR1 SEHNR, CDR2 FQNEAQ (reference sequence). CDR3 length: 14 residues. The gene calls are TRBV7-9 and TRBJ1-2; TRBD1 agrees at 8 bases. Specimen: T cells isolated from PBMCs. The sequence was obtained from a human donor in good health. The CDR3 DNA follows: TGTGCCAGCAGCTTAGCTACAGGGGGATATGGCTACACCTTC. Encoded protein: CASSLATGGYGYTF.